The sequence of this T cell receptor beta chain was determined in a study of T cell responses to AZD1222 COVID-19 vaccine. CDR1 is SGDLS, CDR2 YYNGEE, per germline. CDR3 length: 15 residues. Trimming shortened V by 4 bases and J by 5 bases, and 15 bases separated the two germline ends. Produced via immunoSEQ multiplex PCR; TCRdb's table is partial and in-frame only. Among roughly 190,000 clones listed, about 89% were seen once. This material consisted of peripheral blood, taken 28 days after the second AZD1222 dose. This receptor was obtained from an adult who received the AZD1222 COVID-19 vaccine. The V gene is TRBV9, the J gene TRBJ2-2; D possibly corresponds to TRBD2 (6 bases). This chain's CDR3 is CASSLGTSRTGELFF. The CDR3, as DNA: TGTGCCAGCAGCCTCGGGACTTCCAGGACCGGGGAGCTGTTTTTT.